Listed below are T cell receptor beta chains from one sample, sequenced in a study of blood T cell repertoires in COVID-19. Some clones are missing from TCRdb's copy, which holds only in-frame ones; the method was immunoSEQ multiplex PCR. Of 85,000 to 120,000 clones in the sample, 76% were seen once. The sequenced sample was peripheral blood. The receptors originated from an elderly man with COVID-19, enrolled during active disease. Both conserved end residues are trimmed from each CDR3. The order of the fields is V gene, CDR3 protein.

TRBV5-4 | ASSLGLQNYGYT
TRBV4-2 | ASSEQGARNEQY
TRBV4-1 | ASSQAPQGPTEKLF
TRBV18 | ASSPTGGYEQY
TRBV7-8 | ASSQRTDMNTEAF
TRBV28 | ASSTLGQGAGNTIY
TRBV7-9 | ASSSSGQGEYQPQH
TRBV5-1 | ASSLAGTGPRETQY
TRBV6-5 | ASRQTSGSPYEQY
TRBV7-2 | ASSLEGRAGELF
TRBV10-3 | AISESNRLNYGYT
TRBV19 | ASSISGSMNTEAF
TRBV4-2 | ASSQTSGSLYNEQF
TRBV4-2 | ASSQVTGQVYEQY
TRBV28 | ASSDPGTSGSNEQF
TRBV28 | ASRLPTGGTYEQY
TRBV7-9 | ASSSQMNTEAF
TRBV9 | ASSGTSGSETQY
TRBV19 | ASSNPGWYYGYT
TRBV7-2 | ASSLGTVSNYGYT
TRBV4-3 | ASSQGGRGTDTQY
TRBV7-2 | ASSLVAGGLQEQF
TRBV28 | ASSWSYEQY
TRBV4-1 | ASSQESGNEKLF
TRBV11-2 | ASSGPWETQY
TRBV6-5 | ASSYELRSTDTQY
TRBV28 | ASRQQGAIRAEQY
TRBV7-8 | ASIPSTGSWYGYT
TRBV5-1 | ASSLAGTGTWEQY
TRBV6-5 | ASSYDGGSASYEQY
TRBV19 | ASSTGWPRDGYT
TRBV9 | ASSPGGHSNQPQH
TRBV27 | ASTPLAGAREQY
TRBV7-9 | ASSISGSTDTQY
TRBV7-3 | ASSPLGSAYNEQF